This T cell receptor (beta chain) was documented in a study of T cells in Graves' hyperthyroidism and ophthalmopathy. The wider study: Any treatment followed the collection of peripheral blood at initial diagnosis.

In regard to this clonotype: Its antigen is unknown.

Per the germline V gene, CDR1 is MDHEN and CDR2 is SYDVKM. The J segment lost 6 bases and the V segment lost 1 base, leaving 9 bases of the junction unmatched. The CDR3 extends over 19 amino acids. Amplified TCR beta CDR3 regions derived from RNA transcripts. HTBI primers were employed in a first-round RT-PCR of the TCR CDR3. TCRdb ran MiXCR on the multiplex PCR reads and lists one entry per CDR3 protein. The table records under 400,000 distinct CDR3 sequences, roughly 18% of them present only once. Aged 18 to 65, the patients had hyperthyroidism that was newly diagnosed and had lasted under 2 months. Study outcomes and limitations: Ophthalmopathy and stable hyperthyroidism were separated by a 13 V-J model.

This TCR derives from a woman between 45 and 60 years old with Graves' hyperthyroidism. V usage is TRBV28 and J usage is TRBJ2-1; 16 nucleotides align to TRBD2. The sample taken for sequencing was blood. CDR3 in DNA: TGTGCCAGCAGTTTATTAGGGGGACTAGCGGGAGGGCCTGGCAATGAGCAGTTCTTC. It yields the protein CASSLLGGLAGGPGNEQFF.